What follows is one TCR beta chain and its context. Its antigen remains unidentified. Trimming cost V 5 bases and J 0 bases, with 5 bases left between them. The CDR3 runs to 13 residues. In germline, CDR1 is SNHLY, CDR2 FYNNEI. This record belongs to a study of shared clonotypes between healthy human individuals. Study-level results: Naive subsets, compared against memory subsets, generally had larger estimated richness values.

Each subset's genomic DNA was split evenly across several immunoSEQ plates. An approximately 200 ng quantity of DNA, 30,000 to 35,000 T cell genomes, went into the sorted-subset replicate PCRs. Produced via immunoSEQ multiplex PCR; TCRdb's table is partial and in-frame only. The table has roughly 1,500,000 clones, 95% to 99% seen once. The gene calls are TRBV2 and TRBJ2-4; D unresolved. The TCR was taken from a man under 40 in good health. Sequencing was performed on naive CD4+ T cells sorted from blood. Described subset: CD45RA+ positively selected. The CDR3 bases are TGTGCCAGCAGTCTTTTAGCCAAAAACATTCAGTACTTC. Amino acids: CASSLLAKNIQYF.